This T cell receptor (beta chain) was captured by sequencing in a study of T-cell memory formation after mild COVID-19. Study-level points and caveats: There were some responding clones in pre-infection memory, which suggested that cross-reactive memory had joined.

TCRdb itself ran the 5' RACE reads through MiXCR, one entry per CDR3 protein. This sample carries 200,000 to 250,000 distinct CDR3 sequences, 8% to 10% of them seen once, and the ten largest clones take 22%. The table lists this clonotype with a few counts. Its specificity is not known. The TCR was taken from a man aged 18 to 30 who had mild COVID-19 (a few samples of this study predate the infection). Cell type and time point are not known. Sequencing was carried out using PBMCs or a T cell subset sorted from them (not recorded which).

This CDR3 is CASSQDIGTDNTGELFF. CDR3 DNA: TGCGCCAGCAGCCAAGATATCGGGACAGATAACACCGGGGAGCTGTTTTTT. The V gene is TRBV4-3, the J gene TRBJ2-2, with 7 bases aligning to TRBD1. The CDR3 totals 17 residues. The germline V gene encodes CDR1 LGHNA and CDR2 YSLEER. V dropped 0 bases and J dropped 2; count of bases not matched to a gene: 6.